Described below is a single TCR beta chain sequence and its context. Its antigen is still unknown. This CDR3 contains 14 residues. The V end was cut by 2 bases, the J end by 3 bases, with 11 bases between. CDR1 and CDR2 (germline): SGHTA, FQGTGA. The sample belongs to a study of T-cell reconstitution after alpha-beta-depleted transplantation in children. Study-wide results and limits: Fresh T-cell production supplied most of the T-cell counts and diversity seen one year after transplant.

Unique molecular identifiers were incorporated during preparation of the TCRbeta library. TCRdb called the PCR reads again in MiXCR, with one record for every CDR3 protein. The sample carries over 150,000 distinct CDR3 sequences, 6.6% recorded once. Sequences were derived from PBMCs, sampled before TCRalphabeta/CD19-depleted stem cell transplant. The gene calls are TRBV7-3 and TRBJ2-7; tentative D call: TRBD1 (6 bases). This receptor was identified in a boy under 10 years old with acute lymphoblastic leukemia, due to receive a stem cell transplant. The CDR3 loop reads CASSLFGGHYEQYF. In DNA form, the CDR3 reads TGTGCCAGCAGCTTATTTGGGGGCCACTACGAGCAGTACTTC.